This T cell receptor beta chain was profiled in a study of blood T cell repertoires in COVID-19. Background on the study: Both acute and convalescent COVID-19 samples were obtained from the United States, Italy and Spain. PBMCs, B-cell-depleted T cells, or T cells provided the cDNA or gDNA that made up the material.

Study processing details: The assay estimated nucleated cells by amplifying reference gene primers. TCRdb keeps only in-frame clones here, not all; method: immunoSEQ multiplex PCR. V, J and clone size derive from that table, while D and trimming were established from the DNA sequence. The data show about 230,000 clones, 65% to 90% seen once. Followed over time, Seattle patients had been enrolled while infection was active. The CDR3 consists of 17 residues. Trimming cost V 0 bases and J 5 bases, with 19 bases left between them. Germline V gives CDR1 MNHEY, CDR2 SMNVEV (reference sequence). This clone showed up just a few times.

This TCR was sampled from a man aged 50-59 years with COVID-19, enrolled during active disease. Sequencing was carried out using peripheral blood. This chain uses TRBV27 with TRBJ2-5; D is possibly TRBD1 (6 bases). For the CDR3, the DNA is TGTGCCAGCAGTTTATCTCTTCTGGGCAGGGGTGTGGAGACCCAGTACTTC. The encoded protein is CASSLSLLGRGVETQYF.